This T cell receptor (beta chain) emerged from a study of T cell responses to AZD1222 COVID-19 vaccine. Regarding the study as a whole: CD4 TCRs covered the whole spike, strongest at regions 160-218 and 743-854.

The data were produced by immunoSEQ multiplex PCR, yet TCRdb's version contains in-frame clones alone and is incomplete. Among 95,000 to 100,000 clones listed, roughly 84% were seen once. V gave up 2 bases and J gave up 7 bases; unmatched junction bases: 11. The CDR3 spans 17 residues. Per the germline V gene, CDR1 is MNHEY and CDR2 is SVGEGT. In regard to this clone: What it binds is unknown.

The rearrangement uses TRBV6-2 or TRBV6-3 and TRBJ2-1, with TRBD2 matching over 10 bases. The sequencing here drew on peripheral blood, taken on day 0 of AZD1222 vaccination. This sequence originates from an adult in good health. The DNA of the CDR3 is TGTGCCAGCAGTTACGGGCGGCTAGCGGGAGTCAGGAATGAGCAGTTCTTC. Translated, it gives CASSYGRLAGVRNEQFF.